The entry that follows covers one TCR beta chain sequence. Original analysis: Scientists estimated how many nucleated cells there were by amplifying reference gene primers. TCRdb keeps only in-frame clones here, not all; method: immunoSEQ multiplex PCR. The V and J calls and clone size come from that table; D and trimming were worked out from the DNA. The sample carries a few hundred thousand clones, approximately 83% recorded once. This specimen comes from a study of blood T cell repertoires in COVID-19. In the study overall: Italy, Spain and the United States were the sources of the convalescent and acute COVID-19 samples. The analysed material was cDNA or gDNA that came from T cells, B-cell-depleted T cells, or PBMCs.

Sequences were obtained from peripheral blood. The clonotype comes from a woman in her sixties or seventies with acute or convalescent COVID-19.

CDR3 nucleotides: TGTGCCAGCAGCTTACCCAACGGGTACGAGCAGTACTTC. This encodes CASSLPNGYEQYF. The V gene is TRBV7-9, the J gene TRBJ2-7, with D unresolved. Trimming pared 2 bases from V and 4 bases from J, leaving 9 bases between. This CDR3 comprises 13 residues. The germline V gene encodes CDR1 SEHNR and CDR2 FQNEAQ (reference sequence).